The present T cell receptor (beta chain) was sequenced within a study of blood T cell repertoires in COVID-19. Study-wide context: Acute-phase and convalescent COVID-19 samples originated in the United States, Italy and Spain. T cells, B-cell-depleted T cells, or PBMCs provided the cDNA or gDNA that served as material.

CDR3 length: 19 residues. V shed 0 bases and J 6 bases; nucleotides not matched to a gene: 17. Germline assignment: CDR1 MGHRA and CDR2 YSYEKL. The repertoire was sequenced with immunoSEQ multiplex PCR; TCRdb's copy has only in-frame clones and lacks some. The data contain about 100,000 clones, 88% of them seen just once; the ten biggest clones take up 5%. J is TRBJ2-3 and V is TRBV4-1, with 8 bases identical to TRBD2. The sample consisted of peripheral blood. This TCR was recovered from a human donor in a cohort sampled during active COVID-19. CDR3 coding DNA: TGCGCCAGCAGCCAAGATGGGTTGCAGCGGGAGAATCGGAGGGATACGCAGTATTTT. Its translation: CASSQDGLQRENRRDTQYF.